Listed below are T cell receptor beta chains from one sample, sequenced in a study of identical twins. Each CDR3 protein gets one entry after TCRdb re-called the 5' RACE reads with MiXCR. This table has approximately 690,000 distinct CDR3 sequences, roughly 6% appearing once. Sequencing was done on a sample of naive T cells sorted from blood. These receptors were obtained from a man between 18 and 35 years old in good health. The CDR3 runs from the conserved cysteine through the conserved F or W. Fields, in order: clone size, V gene, CDR3 length, D gene, J gene, CDR3 protein, CDR3 DNA. D genes are given only for firm matches. Rows give clone size only sometimes, using once, few, many, or a class for an expanded clone.

many	TRBV5-1	14	TRBD1	TRBJ1-1	CASSSDRGNTEAFF	TGTGCCAGCAGTTCTGACAGGGGGAACACTGAAGCTTTCTTT
NA	TRBV11-2	14	NA	TRBJ1-1	CASSRDFENTEAFF	TGTGCCAGCAGTAGGGATTTTGAGAACACTGAAGCTTTCTTT
NA	TRBV5-1	15	TRBD2	TRBJ2-3	CASSSLAAFTDTQYF	TGCGCCAGCAGCTCACTAGCGGCTTTCACAGATACGCAGTATTTT
NA	TRBV7-9	15	NA	TRBJ2-2	CASSIAARDTGELFF	TGTGCCAGCAGCATCGCCGCCAGGGACACCGGGGAGCTGTTTTTT
NA	TRBV11-2	17	TRBD2	TRBJ2-1	CASSSFSGNWLWNEQFF	TGTGCCAGCAGCTCCTTTAGCGGGAACTGGCTTTGGAATGAGCAGTTCTTC
many	TRBV15	17	TRBD2	TRBJ2-1	CATSGDPGGGGLNEQFF	TGTGCCACCAGCGGAGATCCTGGTGGCGGGGGGTTAAATGAGCAGTTCTTC
many	TRBV7-6	15	TRBD1	TRBJ2-3	CASSSRDSYTDTQYF	TGTGCCAGCAGCTCAAGGGACAGTTACACAGATACGCAGTATTTT
NA	TRBV5-1	14	NA	TRBJ2-5	CASSSGQLKETQYF	TGCGCCAGCAGCTCTGGACAGCTGAAAGAGACCCAGTACTTC
many	TRBV7-6	16	TRBD2	TRBJ2-1	CASSLVGAGGSREQFF	TGTGCCAGCAGCTTAGTTGGAGCGGGAGGGTCGCGTGAGCAGTTCTTC
many	TRBV12-3/TRBV12-4	11	NA	TRBJ2-1	CASSPDYEQFF	TGTGCCAGCAGTCCCGACTATGAGCAGTTCTTC
NA	TRBV11-2	12	NA	TRBJ2-1	CASSLAGVEQLF	TGTGCCAGCAGCTTAGCGGGTGTTGAGCAGTTGTTC
NA	TRBV20-1	15	TRBD2	TRBJ2-1	CSARDRLAGGGEQFF	TGCAGTGCTAGAGATCGGCTAGCGGGAGGGGGAGAGCAGTTCTTC
NA	TRBV15	16	TRBD2	TRBJ2-2	CATSKRASGNTGELFF	TGTGCCACCAGCAAGCGGGCTAGCGGGAACACCGGGGAGCTGTTTTTT
many	TRBV5-1	13	NA	TRBJ2-1	CASSLGLNNEQFF	TGCGCCAGCAGCTTGGGGCTGAACAATGAGCAGTTCTTC
many	TRBV15	15	NA	TRBJ2-7	CATSREVGFSYEQYF	TGTGCCACCAGCAGAGAAGTGGGGTTCTCCTACGAGCAGTACTTC
many	TRBV18	15	NA	TRBJ2-3	CASSPGRTSGDTQYF	TGTGCCAGCTCACCAGGGAGAACCTCCGGAGATACGCAGTATTTT
NA	TRBV3-1	13	NA	TRBJ2-5	CASSRDAQETQYF	TGTGCCAGCAGCCGGGACGCGCAAGAGACCCAGTACTTC
NA	TRBV6-2/TRBV6-3	15	NA	TRBJ1-5	CASAGQRKRNQPQHF	TGTGCCAGCGCGGGGCAGAGGAAGAGGAATCAGCCCCAGCATTTT
NA	TRBV10-2	15	NA	TRBJ2-1	CASSEFYGISNEQFF	TGCGCCAGCAGTGAGTTTTACGGGATAAGTAATGAGCAGTTCTTC
NA	TRBV5-1	15	TRBD1	TRBJ1-1	CASSFTGGPNTEAFF	TGCGCCAGCAGCTTCACAGGGGGCCCGAACACTGAAGCTTTCTTT
many	TRBV20-1	13	NA	TRBJ2-5	CSARGQSGETQYF	TGCAGTGCTAGGGGACAGAGCGGGGAGACCCAGTACTTC
NA	TRBV28	16	NA	TRBJ1-5	CASSFRSGRVAQPQHF	TGTGCCAGCAGTTTCAGGTCGGGCAGGGTGGCTCAGCCCCAGCATTTT
NA	TRBV7-3	16	TRBD2	TRBJ2-3	CASSSVRTSGTDTQYF	TGTGCCAGCAGCTCAGTGCGGACTAGCGGCACAGATACGCAGTATTTT
many	TRBV5-1	12	NA	TRBJ1-4	CASSSRGEKLFF	TGCGCCAGCAGCTCCCGTGGGGAAAAACTGTTTTTT
few	TRBV18	15	NA	TRBJ1-5	CASSGSVEGNQPQHF	TGTGCCAGCTCCGGCTCGGTTGAGGGCAATCAGCCCCAGCATTTT
NA	TRBV6-2/TRBV6-3	13	NA	TRBJ1-1	CASSRQTKTEAFF	TGTGCCAGCAGCCGACAGACTAAGACTGAAGCTTTCTTT
many	TRBV20-1	15	NA	TRBJ2-3	CSARLPGVGADTQYF	TGCAGTGCTAGACTCCCGGGAGTAGGGGCGGATACGCAGTATTTT
NA	TRBV5-1	12	NA	TRBJ1-1	CASSWDRSEAFF	TGCGCCAGCAGCTGGGACCGCTCTGAAGCTTTCTTT
NA	TRBV9	14	NA	TRBJ2-3	CASSVGQGPDTQYF	TGTGCCAGCAGCGTAGGTCAGGGGCCAGATACGCAGTATTTT
NA	TRBV6-1	16	TRBD1	TRBJ2-3	CASSIQGALGTDTQYF	TGTGCCAGCAGCATACAGGGGGCGCTTGGCACAGATACGCAGTATTTT
many	TRBV5-1	13	NA	TRBJ1-1	CASSLTQQGEAFF	TGCGCCAGCAGCTTGACACAACAGGGCGAAGCTTTCTTT
NA	TRBV30	16	TRBD2	TRBJ2-3	CAWSVELAGGTDTQYF	TGTGCCTGGAGTGTAGAGTTAGCGGGGGGCACAGATACGCAGTATTTT
many	TRBV6-2/TRBV6-3	14	NA	TRBJ2-7	CASSSSRISYEQYF	TGTGCCAGCAGTTCCAGTAGGATTTCCTACGAGCAGTACTTC
many	TRBV12-3/TRBV12-4	13	NA	TRBJ1-3	CASSLTLAYTIYF	TGTGCCAGCAGTTTGACCCTGGCATACACCATATATTTT
many	TRBV29-1	15	TRBD2	TRBJ2-1	CSVEGTSSLYNEQFF	TGCAGCGTTGAAGGGACTAGTAGTCTCTACAATGAGCAGTTCTTC
few	TRBV12-3/TRBV12-4	14	TRBD1	TRBJ1-2	CASSTRGPNYGYTF	TGTGCCAGCAGTACCAGGGGGCCTAACTATGGCTACACCTTC
NA	TRBV24-1	16	TRBD2	TRBJ2-3	CATSGPLAGGTDTQYF	TGTGCCACCAGTGGCCCCCTAGCGGGGGGCACAGATACGCAGTATTTT
few	TRBV5-1	19	TRBD2	TRBJ2-3	CASSLNRRGGAQGTDTQYF	TGCGCCAGCAGCTTGAATCGTCGCGGGGGGGCGCAAGGCACAGATACGCAGTATTTT
many	TRBV4-2	15	NA	TRBJ2-7	CASSQAGRVAYEQYF	TGTGCCAGCAGCCAAGCGGGGCGGGTAGCCTACGAGCAGTACTTC
many	TRBV30	13	NA	TRBJ1-2	CAWIQGRNYGYTF	TGTGCCTGGATCCAGGGAAGAAACTATGGCTACACCTTC
many	TRBV12-3/TRBV12-4	15	NA	TRBJ2-7	CASSLLGPYSYEQYF	TGTGCCAGCAGTTTACTTGGTCCTTATTCCTACGAGCAGTACTTC
many	TRBV12-3/TRBV12-4	14	TRBD2	TRBJ2-3	CASIWGGGTDTQYF	TGTGCCAGCATCTGGGGGGGGGGCACAGATACGCAGTATTTT
many	TRBV4-2	15	NA	TRBJ2-5	CASSQETGRQETQYF	TGTGCCAGCAGCCAAGAAACAGGGCGGCAAGAGACCCAGTACTTC
few	TRBV10-2	14	TRBD2	TRBJ2-3	CASSVGGSGDTQYF	TGCGCCAGCAGTGTTGGCGGGAGTGGGGATACGCAGTATTTT
NA	TRBV11-2	17	NA	TRBJ2-5	CASSLDGGANIQETQYF	TGTGCCAGCAGCTTAGATGGGGGGGCGAACATTCAAGAGACCCAGTACTTC
few	TRBV3-1	14	NA	TRBJ2-2	CASSVLLGTGELFF	TGTGCCAGCAGCGTTTTGTTGGGCACCGGGGAGCTGTTTTTT
NA	TRBV5-1	18	TRBD2	TRBJ2-3	CASSLAVGLAGGTDTQYF	TGCGCCAGCAGCTTGGCCGTGGGACTAGCGGGAGGAACAGATACGCAGTATTTT
NA	TRBV5-1	15	NA	TRBJ2-1	CASSSDRDGYNEQFF	TGCGCCAGCAGCTCAGATAGGGACGGCTACAATGAGCAGTTCTTC
many	TRBV6-2/TRBV6-3	18	NA	TRBJ2-6	CASSYRRTASSGANVLTF	TGTGCCAGCAGTTACCGCCGGACAGCCTCCTCTGGGGCCAACGTCCTGACTTTC
NA	TRBV29-1	16	TRBD1	TRBJ1-2	CSTSGTGGPLGYGYTF	TGCAGCACCTCCGGGACAGGGGGGCCGTTGGGTTATGGCTACACCTTC